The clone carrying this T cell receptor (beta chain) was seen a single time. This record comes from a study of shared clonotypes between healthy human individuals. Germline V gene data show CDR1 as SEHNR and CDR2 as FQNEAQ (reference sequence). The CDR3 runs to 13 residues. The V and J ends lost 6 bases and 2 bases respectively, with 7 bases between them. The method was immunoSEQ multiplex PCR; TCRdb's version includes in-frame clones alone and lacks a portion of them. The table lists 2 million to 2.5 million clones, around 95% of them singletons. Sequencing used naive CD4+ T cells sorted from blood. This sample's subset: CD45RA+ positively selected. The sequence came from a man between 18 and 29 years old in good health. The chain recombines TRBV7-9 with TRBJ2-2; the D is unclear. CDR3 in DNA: TGTGCCAGCAGAGGGTACAACACCGGGGAGCTGTTTTTT. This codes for CASRGYNTGELFF.